This passage covers 18 T cell receptor beta chains from one sample sequenced in a study of blood T cell repertoires in COVID-19 (dated by TCRdb to 2018 to 2021). The receptor library was made with the immunoSEQ multiplex PCR assay. Entries here come from immuneACCESS through TCRdb and include only in-frame sequences with V and J called. Some clones fail to appear in such tables; in the studies checked, an unresolved V gene covers under half of the shortfall, and the cause of the remainder is unknown. The sample table lists about 220,000 clones, 86% of them with a count of one. About 4% of the sample is held by the ten biggest clonotypes. Material: PBMCs or T cells enriched from blood (not recorded which). These receptors were obtained from a woman aged 40 to 50 with acute COVID-19.

The V gene is TRBV7-2, the J gene TRBJ1-2; D might be TRBD1 (6 bases). This CDR3 comprises 14 residues. The V and J ends lost 5 bases and 2 bases respectively, with 12 bases between them. In germline, CDR1 is SGHTA, CDR2 FQGNSA. The CDR3 region is CASSPDTGNYGYTF. Written as DNA, the CDR3 is TGTGCCAGCAGCCCCGACACAGGGAACTATGGCTACACCTTC.

V and J are TRBV4-1 and TRBJ1-2; 10 bases line up with TRBD1. Germline V lookup: CDR1 MGHRA, CDR2 YSYEKL. V lost 1 base, J lost 7 bases, and 12 bases stayed unmatched. CDR3 length: 17 residues. The CDR3 reads CASSQVWLGQGRSGYTF. The CDR3 bases are TGCGCCAGCAGCCAAGTCTGGTTGGGACAGGGGAGAAGTGGCTACACCTTC.

The chain is built from TRBV3-1 (or the pseudogene TRBV3-2) and TRBJ2-5, with TRBD2 matching over 15 bases. The germline gives CDR1 LGHDT, CDR2 YNNKEL (reference sequence). The CDR3 extends over 17 amino acids. After removal of 4 bases from V and 5 bases from J, the junction contained 8 bases not matched to a gene. CDR3 nucleotides: TGTGCCAGCAGCCCCGGACTAGCGGGGGGGCGTGGTGAGACCCAGTACTTC. It translates to CASSPGLAGGRGETQYF.

V and J are TRBV6-1 and TRBJ1-2, with a tentative D call TRBD1 (6 bases). CDR1 and CDR2 (germline): MNHNS, SASEGT. The CDR3 has 15 amino acids. V lost 1 base and J lost 2, with 11 bases in between. The chain's CDR3 is CASSEVGGWNYGYTF. DNA for the CDR3: TGTGCCAGCAGTGAAGTTGGGGGCTGGAACTATGGCTACACCTTC.

The V gene is TRBV5-6, the J gene TRBJ1-1, with a possible D match to TRBD1 (5 bases). The CDR3 is made up of 13 amino acids. Trimming took 5 bases from V and 2 from J, leaving 10 bases between them. Per the germline V gene, CDR1 is SGHDT and CDR2 is YYEEEE. In nucleotides, the CDR3 is TGTGCCAGCAGATGGGGGGGAAACACTGAAGCTTTCTTT. Its protein is CASRWGGNTEAFF.

The CDR3 is CASSQYSRGTEAFF. Written as DNA, the CDR3 is TGTGCCAGCAGCCAATACTCCCGTGGCACTGAAGCTTTCTTT. This chain connects TRBV3-1 (or the pseudogene TRBV3-2) to TRBJ1-1; D not certain. Trimming left V 2 bases short and J 4 bases short, with 11 bases between. The CDR3 loop spans 14 amino acids. Germline V gene sequence: CDR1 LGHDT, CDR2 YNNKEL (reference sequence).

CDR3 sequence: CASSEGTESWGEQFF. In DNA, the CDR3 is TGTGCCAGCAGTGAAGGGACAGAGAGTTGGGGTGAGCAGTTCTTC. This sequence joins TRBV2 and TRBJ2-1; a weak D match, TRBD1 (6 bases). This CDR3 has 15 amino acids. Trimming took 1 base from V and 9 from J, leaving 16 bases between them. From germline, CDR1 is SNHLY and CDR2 FYNNEI.

This rearrangement joins TRBV29-1 to TRBJ2-2; possibly TRBD1 for D (6 bases). Per the germline V gene, CDR1 is SQVTM and CDR2 is ANQGSEA. V was cut by 0 bases and J by 5 bases, with 22 bases left in between. The CDR3 runs 18 residues. The CDR3 DNA is TGCAGCGTTGAAGATAAGGGGACCACAGGGTATCGGACCGGGGAGCTGTTTTTT. Translating it yields CSVEDKGTTGYRTGELFF.

This clone appeared once. The chain recombines TRBV19 with TRBJ2-2; D is perhaps TRBD1 (6 bases). V lost 0 bases and J 4 bases, leaving 9 bases between the germline ends. The CDR3 spans 15 residues. CDR1 and CDR2 (germline): LNHDA, SQIVND (reference sequence). For the CDR3, the DNA is TGTGCCAGTAGTATAGAGACAGGAGCCACCGGGGAGCTGTTTTTT. Translation: CASSIETGATGELFF.

This clone has a single count. The J gene is TRBJ2-1, the V gene TRBV2, with TRBD2 matching over 15 bases. The CDR3 has 19 amino acids. Germline CDR1 reads SNHLY; CDR2 reads FYNNEI. V gave up 2 bases and J gave up 4 bases; unmatched junction bases: 9. The CDR3 reads CASSELGLAGGEVYNEQFF. The CDR3 region has the DNA TGTGCCAGCAGTGAATTGGGACTAGCGGGGGGAGAAGTATACAATGAGCAGTTCTTC.

This rearrangement joins TRBV5-1 to TRBJ2-3, with 7 bases fitting TRBD2. This CDR3 region has 15 residues. Germline lookup yields CDR1 SGHRS and CDR2 YFSETQ. V lost 4 bases and J lost 0; bases outside the gene matches: 5. The CDR3 DNA is TGCGCCAGCAGCCAAGCGGGGCTAAGCACAGATACGCAGTATTTT. It encodes CASSQAGLSTDTQYF.

The chain combines TRBV2 with TRBJ1-4; D is uncertain. The V end was cut by 0 bases, the J end by 0 bases, with 14 bases between. From germline, CDR1 is SNHLY and CDR2 FYNNEI. The CDR3 has 18 amino acids. The CDR3 DNA is TGTGCCAGCAGTGAAGCGCTTCGGGAGACATCAACTAATGAAAAACTGTTTTTT. Translation gives CASSEALRETSTNEKLFF.

The chain recombines TRBV11-2 with TRBJ2-2; D is unclear. Per germline, CDR1 SGHAT and CDR2 FQNNGV. The CDR3 sequence is 12 residues long. Trimming cost V 3 bases and J 4 bases, with 3 bases left between them. CDR3 DNA: TGTGCCAGCAGCTTCGGCACCGGGGAGCTGTTTTTT. This translates into CASSFGTGELFF.

V and J are TRBV12-3 or TRBV12-4 and TRBJ1-4; possibly TRBD1 for D (6 bases). V dropped 5 bases and J dropped 8 bases, with 12 bases sitting between them. The CDR3 consists of 13 residues. In nucleotides, the CDR3 is TGTGCCAGCAGTCTGGACAGAGAGGAAAAACTGTTTTTT. Protein: CASSLDREEKLFF.

V is TRBV19 and J is TRBJ2-3; no clear D gene. The CDR3 sequence is 14 residues long. Germline V CDR1 and CDR2: LNHDA, SQIVND (reference sequence). V was cut by 6 bases and J by 2 bases, with 12 bases left in between. The CDR3 nucleotides read TGTGCCAGTAGACCCGCAGGCAACACAGATACGCAGTATTTT. Translating it yields CASRPAGNTDTQYF.

This clone was counted a single time. CDR3 loop: CASRDSLSGYNSPLHF. CDR3 sequence (DNA): TGTGCCAGCAGGGACAGCCTTTCGGGGTATAATTCACCCCTCCACTTT. This chain joins TRBV2 and TRBJ1-6; D might be TRBD1 (6 bases). Germline CDR1 and CDR2: SNHLY and FYNNEI. V lost 6 bases to trimming and J lost 4 bases, with 16 bases between them. This CDR3 has 16 residues.

The chain employs TRBV18 and TRBJ1-2; maybe TRBD1 (6 bases). CDR1 is KGHSH, CDR2 LQKENI, per germline. With 3 bases removed from V and 8 bases from J, the gap between germline ends came to 13 bases. CDR3 length equals 13 residues. The chain's CDR3 is CASSPKNREGYTF. The CDR3 DNA sequence: TGTGCCAGCTCACCTAAAAACAGGGAGGGCTACACCTTC.

V and J are TRBV6-5 and TRBJ1-2; D is unresolved. Deletions cut 7 bases from V and 2 bases from J, with 17 bases between. Germline loops: CDR1 MNHEY, CDR2 SVGAGI. The CDR3 has 15 residues. Here the CDR3 DNA reads TGTGCCAGCATAGGTTACGGAACTAGGAACTATGGCTACACCTTC. It codes for CASIGYGTRNYGYTF.